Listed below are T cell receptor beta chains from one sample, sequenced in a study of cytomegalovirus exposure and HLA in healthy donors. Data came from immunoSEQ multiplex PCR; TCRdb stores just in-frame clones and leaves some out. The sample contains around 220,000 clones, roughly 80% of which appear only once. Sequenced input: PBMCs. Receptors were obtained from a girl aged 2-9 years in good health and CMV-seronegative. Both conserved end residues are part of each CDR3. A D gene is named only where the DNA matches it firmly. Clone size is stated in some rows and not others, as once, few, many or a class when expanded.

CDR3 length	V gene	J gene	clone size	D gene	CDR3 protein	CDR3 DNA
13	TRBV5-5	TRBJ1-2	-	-	CASRGRQGVGYTF	TGTGCCAGCAGAGGCCGACAAGGCGTAGGCTACACCTTC
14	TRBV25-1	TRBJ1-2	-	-	CASGSDRGVYGYTF	TGTGCCAGCGGTTCAGACCGGGGGGTCTATGGCTACACCTTC
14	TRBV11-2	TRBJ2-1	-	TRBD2	CASSKRGGLNEQFF	TGTGCCAGCAGCAAACGGGGGGGCCTAAATGAGCAGTTCTTC
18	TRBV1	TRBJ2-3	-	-	CTSSQKLAGTINTDTQYF	TGCACCAGCAGCCAAAAACTAGCGGGCACGATTAACACAGATACGCAGTATTTT
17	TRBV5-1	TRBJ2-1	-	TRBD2	CASSLGLAGGSIDEQFF	TGCGCCAGCAGCTTAGGACTAGCGGGGGGTTCCATCGATGAGCAGTTCTTC
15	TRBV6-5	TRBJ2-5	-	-	CASSYSFGGQETQYF	TGTGCCAGCAGTTACTCGTTCGGGGGACAAGAGACCCAGTACTTC
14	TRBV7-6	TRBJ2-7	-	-	CASSLGGTTYEQYF	TGTGCCAGCAGCTTAGGCGGGACGACCTACGAGCAGTACTTC
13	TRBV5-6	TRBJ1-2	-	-	CASSKSTSLGYTF	TGTGCCAGCAGCAAGAGCACTTCCCTTGGCTACACCTTC
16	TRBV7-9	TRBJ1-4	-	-	CASSLNGGWTNEKLFF	TGTGCCAGCAGCTTAAACGGAGGATGGACTAATGAAAAACTGTTTTTT
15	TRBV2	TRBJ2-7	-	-	CASSGRPGLSYEQYF	TGTGCCAGCAGCGGGAGACCGGGACTCTCCTACGAGCAGTACTTC
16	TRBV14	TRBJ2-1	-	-	CASSQPGWGLYNEQFF	TGTGCCAGCAGCCAACCGGGCTGGGGACTTTACAATGAGCAGTTCTTC
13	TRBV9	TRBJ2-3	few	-	CASSVGTPDTQYF	TGTGCCAGCAGCGTCGGGACACCAGATACGCAGTATTTT
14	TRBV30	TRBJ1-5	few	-	CAWNQGNSGQPQHF	TGTGCCTGGAATCAGGGAAATAGCGGTCAGCCCCAGCATTTT
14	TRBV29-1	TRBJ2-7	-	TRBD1	CSVGVGTGSYEQYF	TGCAGCGTTGGAGTCGGGACAGGTTCCTACGAGCAGTACTTC
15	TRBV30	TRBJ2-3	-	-	CAWSDGVTGTDTQYF	TGTGCCTGGAGCGACGGGGTCACGGGCACAGATACGCAGTATTTT
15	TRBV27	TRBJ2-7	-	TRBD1	CASSPSGQGFYEQYF	TGTGCCAGCAGTCCTTCGGGACAGGGGTTCTACGAGCAGTACTTC
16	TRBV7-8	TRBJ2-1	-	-	CASSSARAAPYNEQFF	TGTGCCAGCAGCTCCGCCCGCGCGGCGCCCTACAATGAGCAGTTCTTC
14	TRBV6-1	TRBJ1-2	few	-	CASSGTGARGGYTF	TGTGCCAGCAGTGGGACGGGGGCGCGGGGGGGCTACACCTTC
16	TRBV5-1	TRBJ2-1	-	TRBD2	CASSLAGGSSYNEQFF	TGCGCCAGCAGCTTGGCGGGCGGGAGCTCCTACAATGAGCAGTTCTTC
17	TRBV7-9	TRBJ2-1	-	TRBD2	CASSQPYTSGIGNEQFF	TGTGCCAGCAGTCAACCGTATACTAGCGGGATTGGGAATGAGCAGTTCTTC
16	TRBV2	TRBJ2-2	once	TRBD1	CASSQNGQGGAGELFF	TGTGCCAGCAGTCAAAATGGACAGGGTGGGGCCGGGGAGCTGTTTTTT
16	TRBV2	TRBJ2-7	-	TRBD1	CATRQGMMEGPSEQYF	TGTGCCACCCGACAGGGGATGATGGAGGGGCCTTCCGAGCAGTACTTC
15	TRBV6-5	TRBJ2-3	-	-	CASSYSVSGADTQYF	TGTGCCAGCAGTTACTCTGTCTCGGGGGCAGATACGCAGTATTTT
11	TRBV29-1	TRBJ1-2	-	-	CSVQDNYGYTF	TGCAGCGTACAGGATAACTATGGCTACACCTTC
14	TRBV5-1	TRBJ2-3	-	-	CASSLSASVDTQYF	TGCGCCAGCAGCTTGAGCGCGAGCGTAGATACGCAGTATTTT
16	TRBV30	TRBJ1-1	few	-	CAWKTVQGGMNTEAFF	TGTGCCTGGAAGACAGTGCAGGGAGGCATGAACACTGAAGCTTTCTTT
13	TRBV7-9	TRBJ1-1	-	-	CASSYRLSTEAFF	TGTGCCAGCAGCTATCGTCTAAGCACTGAAGCTTTCTTT
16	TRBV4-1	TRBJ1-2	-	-	CASSQDGAAANYGYTF	TGCGCCAGCAGCCAAGATGGGGCAGCCGCGAACTATGGCTACACCTTC
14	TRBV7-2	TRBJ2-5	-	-	CASSRGKQWQTQYF	TGTGCCAGCAGCCGGGGGAAGCAGTGGCAGACCCAGTACTTC
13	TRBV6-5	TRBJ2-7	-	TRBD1	CASSYGQDGEQYF	TGTGCCAGCAGTTACGGACAGGACGGAGAGCAGTACTTC
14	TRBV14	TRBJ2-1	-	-	CASSQEAAYNEQFF	TGTGCCAGCAGCCAAGAAGCGGCTTACAATGAGCAGTTCTTC
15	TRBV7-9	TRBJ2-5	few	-	CASSRTVLNQETQYF	TGTGCCAGCAGCCGGACAGTATTAAACCAAGAGACCCAGTACTTC
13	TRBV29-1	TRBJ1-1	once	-	CRVSGGVNTEAFF	TGCAGGGTTTCTGGAGGGGTGAACACTGAAGCTTTCTTT
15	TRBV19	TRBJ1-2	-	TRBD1	CASSDSTGTPYGYTF	TGTGCCAGTAGCGATTCGACAGGGACCCCTTATGGCTACACCTTC
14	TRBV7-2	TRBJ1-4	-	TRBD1	CASSQDRVAEKLFF	TGTGCCAGCAGTCAGGACAGGGTAGCCGAAAAACTGTTTTTT
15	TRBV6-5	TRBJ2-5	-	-	CASSYSIQAPETQYF	TGTGCCAGCAGTTACTCGATTCAAGCGCCCGAGACCCAGTACTTC
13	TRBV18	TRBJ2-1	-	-	CASSPWGVSEQFF	TGTGCCAGCTCACCATGGGGCGTGAGCGAGCAGTTCTTC
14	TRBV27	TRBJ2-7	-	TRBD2	CASSAPGTRIEQYF	TGTGCCAGCAGTGCTCCCGGGACTAGGATCGAGCAGTACTTC
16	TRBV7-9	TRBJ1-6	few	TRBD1	CASSGGRTGAGSPLHF	TGTGCCAGCAGCGGGGGGCGGACAGGGGCAGGGTCACCCCTCCACTTT
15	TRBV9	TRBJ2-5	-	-	CASSVGGGGGETQYF	TGTGCCAGCAGCGTAGGAGGGGGGGGCGGAGAGACCCAGTACTTC
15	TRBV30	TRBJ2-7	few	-	CAWSLWGRTLGEQYF	TGTGCCTGGAGTTTGTGGGGGCGAACATTAGGCGAGCAGTACTTC
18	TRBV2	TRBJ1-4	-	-	CASSEGRLIGGGSEKLFF	TGTGCCAGCAGTGAAGGCCGCCTGATCGGGGGAGGGAGTGAAAAACTGTTTTTT
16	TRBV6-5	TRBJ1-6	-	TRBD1	CASSYYDRGRNSPLHF	TGTGCCAGCAGTTACTACGACAGGGGCAGAAATTCACCCCTCCACTTT
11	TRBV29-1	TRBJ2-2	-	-	CSVSGDGELFF	TGCAGCGTTAGCGGAGACGGGGAGCTGTTTTTT
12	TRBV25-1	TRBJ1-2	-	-	CASSDSGTGYTF	TGTGCCAGCAGTGATTCCGGGACAGGCTACACCTTC
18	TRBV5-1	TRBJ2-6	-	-	CASTSPLAGYSGANVLTF	TGCGCCAGCACATCCCCGTTGGCAGGTTACTCTGGGGCCAACGTCCTGACTTTC
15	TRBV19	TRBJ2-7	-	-	CASSIRQRLPYEQYF	TGTGCCAGTAGTATAAGACAGAGGCTTCCCTACGAGCAGTACTTC
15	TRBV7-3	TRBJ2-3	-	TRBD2	CASSRTSGGIDTQYF	TGTGCCAGCAGCCGGACTAGCGGGGGGATAGATACGCAGTATTTT
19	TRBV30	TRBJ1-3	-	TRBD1	CAWTGGTVLSDRYGNTIYF	TGTGCCTGGACTGGGGGGACAGTGTTGTCTGACCGTTATGGGAACACCATATATTTT
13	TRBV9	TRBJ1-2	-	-	CASSVVPGNGYTF	TGTGCCAGCAGCGTAGTCCCAGGGAATGGCTACACCTTC
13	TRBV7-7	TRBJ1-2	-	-	CASSLDRVHGYTF	TGTGCCAGCAGCTTAGACAGGGTTCATGGCTACACCTTC
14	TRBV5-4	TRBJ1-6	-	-	CASSRTELNSPLHF	TGTGCCAGCAGCCGGACAGAGTTAAATTCCCCCCTCCACTTT
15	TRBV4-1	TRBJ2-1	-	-	CASSQTSGLYNEQFF	TGCGCCAGCAGCCAAACCAGCGGACTTTACAATGAGCAGTTCTTC
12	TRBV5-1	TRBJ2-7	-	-	CASSSIPYEQYF	TGCGCCAGCAGCTCCATCCCCTACGAGCAGTACTTC
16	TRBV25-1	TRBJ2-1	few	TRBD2	CASSEWGGHTNNEQFF	TGTGCCAGCAGTGAATGGGGGGGTCACACAAACAATGAGCAGTTCTTC
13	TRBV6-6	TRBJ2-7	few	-	CASSRGHSYEQYF	TGTGCCAGCAGTCGGGGACATTCCTACGAGCAGTACTTC
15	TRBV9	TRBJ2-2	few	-	CASTNSQSNTGELFF	TGTGCCAGCACGAACAGTCAATCGAACACCGGGGAGCTGTTTTTT